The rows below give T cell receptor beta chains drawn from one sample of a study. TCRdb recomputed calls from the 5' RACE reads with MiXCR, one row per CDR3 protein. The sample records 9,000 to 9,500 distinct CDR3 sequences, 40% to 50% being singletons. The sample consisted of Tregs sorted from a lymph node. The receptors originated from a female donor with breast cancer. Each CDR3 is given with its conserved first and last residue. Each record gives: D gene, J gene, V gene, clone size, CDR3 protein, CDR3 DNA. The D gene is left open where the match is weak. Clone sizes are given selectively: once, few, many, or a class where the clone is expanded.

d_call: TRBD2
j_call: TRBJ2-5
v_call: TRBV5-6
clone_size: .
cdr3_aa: CASSLGLAGAWQETQYF
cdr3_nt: TGTGCCAGCAGCTTGGGACTAGCGGGAGCGTGGCAAGAGACCCAGTACTTC

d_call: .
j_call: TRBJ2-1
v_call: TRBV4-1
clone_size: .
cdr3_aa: CASSQELDNEQFF
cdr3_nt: TGCGCCAGCAGCCAAGAACTAGACAATGAGCAGTTCTTC

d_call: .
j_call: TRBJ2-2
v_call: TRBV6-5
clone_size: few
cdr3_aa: CASGHTGELFF
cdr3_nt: TGTGCCAGCGGGCACACCGGGGAGCTGTTTTTT

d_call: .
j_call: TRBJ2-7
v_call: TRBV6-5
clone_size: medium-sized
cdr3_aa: CASSYTRTGLYEGQYF
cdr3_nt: TGTGCCAGCAGTTACACTAGAACAGGGCTCTACGAAGGGCAGTACTTC

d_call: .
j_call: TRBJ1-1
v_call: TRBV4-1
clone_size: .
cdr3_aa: CASSPVWTGNTEAFF
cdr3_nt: TGCGCCAGCAGCCCGGTTTGGACGGGGAACACTGAAGCTTTCTTT

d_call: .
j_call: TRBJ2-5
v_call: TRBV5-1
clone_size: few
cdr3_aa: CASSYSQETQYF
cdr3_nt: TGCGCCAGCAGCTACTCCCAAGAGACCCAGTACTTC

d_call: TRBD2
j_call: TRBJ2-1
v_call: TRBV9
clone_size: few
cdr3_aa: CASSPQAGGPANEQFF
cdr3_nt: TGTGCCAGCAGCCCGCAAGCGGGAGGGCCTGCAAATGAGCAGTTCTTC

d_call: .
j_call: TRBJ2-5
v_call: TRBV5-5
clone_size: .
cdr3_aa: CASSLLEGVGKYF
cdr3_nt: TGTGCCAGCAGCTTGTTGGAAGGAGTCGGAAAGTACTTC

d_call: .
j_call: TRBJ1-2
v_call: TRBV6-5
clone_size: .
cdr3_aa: CASSYSIQGELHYGYTF
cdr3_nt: TGTGCCAGCAGTTACTCGATACAGGGCGAATTGCACTATGGCTACACCTTC

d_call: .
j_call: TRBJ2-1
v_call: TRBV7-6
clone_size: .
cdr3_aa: CASSSNLNEQFF
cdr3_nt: TGTGCCAGCAGCTCCAATCTTAATGAGCAGTTCTTC

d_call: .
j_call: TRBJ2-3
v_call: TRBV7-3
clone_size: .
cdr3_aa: CASSLTGSSTDTQYF
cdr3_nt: TGTGCCAGCAGCTTAACCGGGAGTAGCACAGATACGCAGTATTTT